Sequencing of this T cell receptor beta chain was carried out in a study of a mutant IDH1 vaccine in newly diagnosed glioma. The data were produced by immunoSEQ multiplex PCR, yet TCRdb's version contains in-frame clones alone and is incomplete. The top ten clones hold 5.4% of a sample with tens of thousands of clones, roughly 88% of them seen once. Sample time point: baseline, week 1 (first vaccination visit). Treatment of the sample: pre-vaccination baseline after standard-of-care therapy. The CDR3 covers 12 residues. V shed 5 bases, J shed 11 bases, and the junction held 7 bases outside the gene matches. Per germline, CDR1 MNHNY and CDR2 SVGAGI (reference sequence).

Sequenced material: PBMCs, taken from a glioma patient treated with radiotherapy, temozolomide or both. The clonotype originates from a man in his forties with glioma. The chain recombines TRBV6-6 with TRBJ1-1, with 8 positions matching TRBD1. The CDR3 region has the DNA TGTGCCAGCAGTGACGGACAGGGAACGGCTTTCTTT. This sequence encodes CASSDGQGTAFF.